The TCR beta chain under discussion was sequenced for a study of T-cell reconstitution after alpha-beta-depleted transplantation in children. Findings of the study overall: The origin of alpha-beta T cells about two months after transplant was reportedly several hundred expanded graft clones. Newly made T cells mostly supplied T-cell counts and diversity one year after transplant.

Worth noting for this clonotype: Its antigen is not identified.

V shed 0 bases and J shed 9 bases, with 14 bases lying between them. The CDR3 has 14 amino acids. Germline CDR1 reads MNHEY; CDR2 reads SVGEGT. Researchers prepared the TCRbeta library using unique molecular identifiers, the study reports. TCRdb passed the PCR reads through MiXCR, listing each CDR3 protein once. This sample has about 580,000 distinct CDR3 sequences, with more than 20% found just once. The clonotype comes from a boy under two years old who had a stem cell transplant for acute myeloid leukemia, so the T cells may come from the graft donor. This chain uses TRBV6-2 or TRBV6-3 with TRBJ1-2; possibly TRBD1 for D (5 bases). The sample in question was PBMCs, mostly from graft donor cells, obtained 360 days after TCRalphabeta/CD19-depleted stem cell transplant. The CDR3 here is CASSYSSGSSRYTF. CDR3 DNA: TGTGCCAGCAGTTACTCCTCAGGGTCCTCGCGCTACACCTTC.